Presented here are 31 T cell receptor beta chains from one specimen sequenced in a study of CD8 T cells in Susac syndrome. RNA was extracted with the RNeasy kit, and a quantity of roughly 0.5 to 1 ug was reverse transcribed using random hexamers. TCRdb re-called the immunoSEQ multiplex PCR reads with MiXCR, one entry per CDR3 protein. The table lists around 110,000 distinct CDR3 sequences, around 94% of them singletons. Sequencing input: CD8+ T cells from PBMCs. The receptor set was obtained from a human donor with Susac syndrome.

The CDR3 spells CASSLTRVREQYF. The CDR3 nucleotides read TGTGCCAGCAGTTTAACCAGGGTGAGGGAGCAGTACTTC. The chain uses TRBV27 and TRBJ2-7, with a tentative D call TRBD1 (5 bases). The CDR3 has 13 amino acids. CDR1 is MNHEY and CDR2 is SMNVEV in the germline V gene (reference sequence). The V and J ends lost 2 bases and 7 bases respectively, with 12 bases between them.

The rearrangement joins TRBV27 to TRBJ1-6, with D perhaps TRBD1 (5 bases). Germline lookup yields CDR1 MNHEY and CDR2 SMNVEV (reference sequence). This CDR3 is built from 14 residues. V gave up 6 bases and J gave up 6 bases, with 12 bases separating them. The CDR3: CASSLAGLNSPLHF. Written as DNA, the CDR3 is TGTGCCAGCAGCCTGGCGGGGCTTAATTCACCCCTCCACTTT.

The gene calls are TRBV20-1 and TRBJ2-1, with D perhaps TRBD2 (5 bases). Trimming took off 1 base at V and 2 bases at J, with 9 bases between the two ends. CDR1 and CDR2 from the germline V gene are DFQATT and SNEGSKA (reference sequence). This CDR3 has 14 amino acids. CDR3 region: CSARVAMTYNEQFF. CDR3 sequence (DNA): TGCAGTGCTAGAGTAGCGATGACCTACAATGAGCAGTTCTTC.

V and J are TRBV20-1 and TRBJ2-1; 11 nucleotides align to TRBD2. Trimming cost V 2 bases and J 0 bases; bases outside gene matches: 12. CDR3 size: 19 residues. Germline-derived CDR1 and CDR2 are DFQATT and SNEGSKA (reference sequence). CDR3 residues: CSARPPLAGGLSSYNEQFF. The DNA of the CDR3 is TGCAGTGCTAGACCCCCTCTAGCGGGGGGCCTAAGCTCCTACAATGAGCAGTTCTTC.

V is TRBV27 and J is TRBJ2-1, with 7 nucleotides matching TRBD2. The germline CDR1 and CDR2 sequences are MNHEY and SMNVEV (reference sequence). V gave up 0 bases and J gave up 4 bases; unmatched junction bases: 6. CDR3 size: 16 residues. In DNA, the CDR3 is TGTGCCAGCAGTTTATCGAACAGCGGGGCATACAATGAGCAGTTCTTC. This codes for CASSLSNSGAYNEQFF.

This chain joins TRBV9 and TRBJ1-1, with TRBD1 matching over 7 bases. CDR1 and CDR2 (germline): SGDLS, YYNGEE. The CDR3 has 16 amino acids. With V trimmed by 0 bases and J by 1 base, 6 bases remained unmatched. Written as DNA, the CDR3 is TGTGCCAGCAGCGTAGGACAGGGAATGGGGAACACTGAAGCTTTCTTT. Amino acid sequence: CASSVGQGMGNTEAFF.

The CDR3 bases are TGCAGTGCTGCCCCGGGTGCCGACCAAGAGACCCAGTACTTC. Protein product: CSAAPGADQETQYF. This chain links TRBV20-1 with TRBJ2-5, with D unclear. The length of the CDR3 is 14 residues. Germline V gene data show CDR1 as DFQATT and CDR2 as SNEGSKA (reference sequence). Trimming pared 5 bases from V and 0 bases from J, leaving 13 bases between.

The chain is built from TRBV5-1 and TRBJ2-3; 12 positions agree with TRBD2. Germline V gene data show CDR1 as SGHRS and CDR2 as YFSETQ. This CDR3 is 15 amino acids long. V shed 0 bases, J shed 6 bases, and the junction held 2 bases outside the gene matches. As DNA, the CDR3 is TGCGCCAGCAGCTTGGGGACTAGCGGGGCCGATACGCAGTATTTT. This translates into CASSLGTSGADTQYF.

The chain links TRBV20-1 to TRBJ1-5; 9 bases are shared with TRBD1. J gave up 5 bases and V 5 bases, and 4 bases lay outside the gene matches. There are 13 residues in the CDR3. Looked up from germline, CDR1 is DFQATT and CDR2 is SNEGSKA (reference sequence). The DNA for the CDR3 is TGCAGTGCTTTTAGGACAGGGGATCAGCCCCAGCATTTT. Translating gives CSAFRTGDQPQHF.

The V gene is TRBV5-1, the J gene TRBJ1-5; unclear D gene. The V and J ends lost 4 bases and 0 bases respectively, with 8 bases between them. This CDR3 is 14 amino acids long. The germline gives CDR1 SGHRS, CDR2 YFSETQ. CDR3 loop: CASSPRASNQPQHF. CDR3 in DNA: TGCGCCAGCAGCCCTAGAGCTAGCAATCAGCCCCAGCATTTT.

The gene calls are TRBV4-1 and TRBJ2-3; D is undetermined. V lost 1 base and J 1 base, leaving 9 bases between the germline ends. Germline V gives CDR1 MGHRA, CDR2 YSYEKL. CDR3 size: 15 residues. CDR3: CASSQGASGTDTQYF. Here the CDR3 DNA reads TGCGCCAGCAGCCAAGGAGCTAGTGGCACAGATACGCAGTATTTT.

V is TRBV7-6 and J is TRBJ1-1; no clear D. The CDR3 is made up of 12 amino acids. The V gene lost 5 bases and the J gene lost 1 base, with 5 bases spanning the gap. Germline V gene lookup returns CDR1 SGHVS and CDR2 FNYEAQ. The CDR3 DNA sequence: TGTGCCAGCAGCATGGGGAACACTGAAGCTTTCTTT. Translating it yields CASSMGNTEAFF.

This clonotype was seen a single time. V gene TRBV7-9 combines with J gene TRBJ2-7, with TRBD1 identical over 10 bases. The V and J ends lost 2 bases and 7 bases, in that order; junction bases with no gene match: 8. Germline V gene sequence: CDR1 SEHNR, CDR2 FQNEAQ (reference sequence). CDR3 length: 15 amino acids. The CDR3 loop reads CASSLLTGGSWEQYF. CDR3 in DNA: TGTGCCAGCAGCTTACTGACAGGGGGCTCGTGGGAGCAGTACTTC.

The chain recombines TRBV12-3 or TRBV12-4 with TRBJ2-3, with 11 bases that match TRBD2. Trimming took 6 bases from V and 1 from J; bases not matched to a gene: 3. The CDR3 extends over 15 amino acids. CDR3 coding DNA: TGTGCCAGCAGCACACTAGCGGGGGGCACAGATACGCAGTATTTT. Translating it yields CASSTLAGGTDTQYF.

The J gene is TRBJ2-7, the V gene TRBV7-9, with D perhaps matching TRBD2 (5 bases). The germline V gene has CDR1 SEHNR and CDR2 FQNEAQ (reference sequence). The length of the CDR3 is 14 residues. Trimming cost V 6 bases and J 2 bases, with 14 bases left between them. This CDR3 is CASSPPTGTYEQYF. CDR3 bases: TGTGCCAGCAGTCCTCCCACCGGGACCTACGAGCAGTACTTC.

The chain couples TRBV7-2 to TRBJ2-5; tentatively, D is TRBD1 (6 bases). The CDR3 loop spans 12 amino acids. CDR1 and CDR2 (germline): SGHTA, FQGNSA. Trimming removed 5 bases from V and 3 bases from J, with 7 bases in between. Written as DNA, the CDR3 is TGTGCCAGCAGCCCAGGGGAAGAGACCCAGTACTTC. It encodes CASSPGEETQYF.

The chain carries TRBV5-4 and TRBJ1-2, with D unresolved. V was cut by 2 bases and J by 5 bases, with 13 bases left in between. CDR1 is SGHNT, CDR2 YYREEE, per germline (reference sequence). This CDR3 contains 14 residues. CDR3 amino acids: CASSFQTSNYGYTF. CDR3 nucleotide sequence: TGTGCCAGCAGCTTCCAGACTTCGAATTATGGCTACACCTTC.

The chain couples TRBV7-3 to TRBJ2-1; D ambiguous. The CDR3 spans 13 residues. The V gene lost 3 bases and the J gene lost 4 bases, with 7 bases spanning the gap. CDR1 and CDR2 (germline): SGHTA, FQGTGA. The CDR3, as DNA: TGTGCCAGCAGCTTCGGGCCGTACAATGAGCAGTTCTTC. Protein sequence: CASSFGPYNEQFF.

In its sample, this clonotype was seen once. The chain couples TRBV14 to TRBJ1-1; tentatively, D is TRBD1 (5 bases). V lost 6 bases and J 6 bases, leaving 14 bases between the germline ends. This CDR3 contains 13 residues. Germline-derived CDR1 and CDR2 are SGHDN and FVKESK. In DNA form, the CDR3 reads TGTGCCAGCAGGGAAGACAGTTCCCCTGAAGCTTTCTTT. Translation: CASREDSSPEAFF.

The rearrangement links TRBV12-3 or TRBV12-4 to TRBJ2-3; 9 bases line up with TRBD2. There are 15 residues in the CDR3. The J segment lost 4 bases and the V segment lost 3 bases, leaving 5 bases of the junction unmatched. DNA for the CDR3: TGTGCCAGCAGTTTTCCTAGCGGGGTTGCAGATACGCAGTATTTT. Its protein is CASSFPSGVADTQYF.

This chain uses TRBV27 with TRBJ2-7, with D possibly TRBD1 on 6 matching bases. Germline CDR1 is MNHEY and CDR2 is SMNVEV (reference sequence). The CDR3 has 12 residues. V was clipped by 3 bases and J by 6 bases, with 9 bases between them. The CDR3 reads CASSFGRGEQYF. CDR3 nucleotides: TGTGCCAGCAGTTTCGGCAGGGGCGAGCAGTACTTC.

This CDR3 reads CSVELRGGRNNEQFF. The DNA for the CDR3 is TGCAGCGTTGAACTTCGGGGGGGCCGTAACAATGAGCAGTTCTTC. V gene TRBV29-1 combines with J gene TRBJ2-1; 8 nucleotides agree with TRBD2. After removal of 2 bases from V and 5 bases from J, the junction contained 8 bases not matched to a gene. The CDR3 is made up of 15 amino acids. From germline, CDR1 is SQVTM and CDR2 ANQGSEA.

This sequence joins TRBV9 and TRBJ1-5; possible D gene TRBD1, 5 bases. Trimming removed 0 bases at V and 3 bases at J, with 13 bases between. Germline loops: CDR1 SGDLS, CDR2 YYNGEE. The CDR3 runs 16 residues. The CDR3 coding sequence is TGTGCCAGCAGCGTAGAACAGGCGACTTTCAATCAGCCCCAGCATTTT. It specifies CASSVEQATFNQPQHF.

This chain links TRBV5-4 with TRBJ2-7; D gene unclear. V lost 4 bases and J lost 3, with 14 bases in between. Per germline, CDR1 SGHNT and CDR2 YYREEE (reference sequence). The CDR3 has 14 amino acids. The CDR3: CASSPPDGVYEQYF. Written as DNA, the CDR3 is TGTGCCAGCAGCCCCCCCGACGGCGTCTACGAGCAGTACTTC.

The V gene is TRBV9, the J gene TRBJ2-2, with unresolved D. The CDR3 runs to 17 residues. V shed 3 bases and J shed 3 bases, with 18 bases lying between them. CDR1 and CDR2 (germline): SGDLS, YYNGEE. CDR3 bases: TGTGCCAGCAGCGCCACCCCGACCTACAGCGACACCGGGGAGCTGTTTTTT. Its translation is CASSATPTYSDTGELFF.

The CDR3 here is CSVPGHQNTEAFF. DNA for the CDR3: TGCAGCGTACCGGGACATCAGAACACTGAAGCTTTCTTT. V usage is TRBV29-1 and J usage is TRBJ1-1, with a possible D match to TRBD1 (6 bases). The ends were cut back, 6 bases at V and 1 base at J, with 12 bases in the middle. CDR3 length equals 13 residues. Germline V gene sequence: CDR1 SQVTM, CDR2 ANQGSEA.

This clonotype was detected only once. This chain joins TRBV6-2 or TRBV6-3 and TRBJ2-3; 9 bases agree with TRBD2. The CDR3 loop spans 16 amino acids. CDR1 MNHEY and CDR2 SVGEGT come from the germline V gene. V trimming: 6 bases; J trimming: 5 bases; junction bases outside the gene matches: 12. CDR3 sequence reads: CASSLTSAGGGDTQYF. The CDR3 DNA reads TGTGCCAGCAGCCTAACCTCAGCGGGGGGAGGAGATACGCAGTATTTT.

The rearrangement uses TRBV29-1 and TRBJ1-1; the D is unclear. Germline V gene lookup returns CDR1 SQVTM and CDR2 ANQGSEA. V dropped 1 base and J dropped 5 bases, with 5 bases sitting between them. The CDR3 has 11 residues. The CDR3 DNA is TGCAGCGTTGAAGTGGGGACTGAAGCTTTCTTT. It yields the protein CSVEVGTEAFF.

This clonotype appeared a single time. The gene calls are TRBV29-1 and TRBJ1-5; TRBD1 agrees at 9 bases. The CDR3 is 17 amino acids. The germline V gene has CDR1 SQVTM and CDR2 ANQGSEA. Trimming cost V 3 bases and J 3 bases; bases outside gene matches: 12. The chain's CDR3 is CSVDGWPGQGNNQPQHF. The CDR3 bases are TGCAGCGTTGATGGGTGGCCGGGACAGGGTAACAATCAGCCCCAGCATTTT.

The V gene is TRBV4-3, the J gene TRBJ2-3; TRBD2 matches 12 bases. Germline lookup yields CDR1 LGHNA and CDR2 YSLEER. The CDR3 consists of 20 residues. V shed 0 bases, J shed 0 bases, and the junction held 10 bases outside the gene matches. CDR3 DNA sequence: TGCGCCAGCAGCCAAGATTCCAAGCTAGCGGGGGGGCTGAGCACAGATACGCAGTATTTT. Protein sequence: CASSQDSKLAGGLSTDTQYF.

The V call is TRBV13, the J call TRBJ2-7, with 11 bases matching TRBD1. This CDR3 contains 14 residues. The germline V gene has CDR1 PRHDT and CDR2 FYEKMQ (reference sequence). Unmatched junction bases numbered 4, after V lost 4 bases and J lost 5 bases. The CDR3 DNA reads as TGTGCCAGCAGCTCCGGACAGGGGGCAGACGAGCAGTACTTC. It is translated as CASSSGQGADEQYF.